The rows below give T cell receptor beta chains drawn from one sample of a study of blood T cell repertoires in COVID-19. Some clones are missing from TCRdb's copy, which holds only in-frame ones; the method was immunoSEQ multiplex PCR. The sample carries approximately 170,000 clones, about four fifths recorded once. The source material was peripheral blood. The receptors originated from a woman older than 75 with active or convalescent COVID-19. CDR3s include the opening cysteine and the closing phenylalanine or tryptophan. The D gene is left open where the match is weak. Clone size appears in some rows only: once, few, many, or a class for an expanded clone.

>TRBV19|NA|once|TRBJ1-2
CASSIEFAGRSDGYTF
TGTGCCAGTAGTATAGAGTTCGCGGGGAGGAGCGATGGCTACACCTTC
>TRBV7-8|NA|few|TRBJ1-6
CASSLNVGPQGSYNSPLHF
TGTGCCAGCAGCTTAAACGTCGGGCCCCAGGGCTCCTATAATTCACCCCTCCACTTT
>TRBV19|NA|NA|TRBJ2-5
CASTGSARETQYF
TGTGCCAGTACAGGCTCTGCGAGAGAGACCCAGTACTTC
>TRBV18|NA|NA|TRBJ1-5
CASSQQGQDQPQHF
TGTGCCAGCTCACAACAGGGACAAGATCAGCCCCAGCATTTT
>TRBV19|TRBD1|NA|TRBJ1-4
CASSLDRTTNEKLFF
TGTGCCAGTAGTTTGGACAGGACAACTAATGAAAAACTGTTTTTT
>TRBV30|TRBD1|NA|TRBJ1-2
CAWRLQGGRMSNYGYTF
TGTGCCTGGCGACTCCAGGGGGGCAGGATGAGTAACTATGGCTACACCTTC
>TRBV19|TRBD1|NA|TRBJ2-5
CASSLRQGFETQYF
TGTGCCAGTAGTCTACGACAGGGGTTTGAGACCCAGTACTTC
>TRBV5-1|NA|NA|TRBJ1-2
CASSSGGSDYGYTF
TGCGCCAGCAGCTCCGGGGGGTCAGACTATGGCTACACCTTC
>TRBV5-4|NA|NA|TRBJ2-7
CASSLRAGPYEQYF
TGTGCCAGCAGCTTGAGGGCAGGGCCGTACGAGCAGTACTTC
>TRBV2|TRBD1|NA|TRBJ2-1
CASRAGTGFSNEQFF
TGTGCCAGCAGAGCAGGGACAGGGTTTAGCAATGAGCAGTTCTTC
>TRBV2|TRBD1|NA|TRBJ1-2
CASTSDRVGGYTF
TGTGCCAGCACCTCAGACAGGGTGGGCGGCTACACCTTC
>TRBV5-1|TRBD2|NA|TRBJ2-1
CASSLVRTSGSANYNEQFF
TGCGCCAGCAGCTTGGTTCGGACTAGCGGGTCGGCCAACTACAATGAGCAGTTCTTC
>TRBV12-2|NA|few|TRBJ1-3
CASRLACRGLGGNTIYF
TGTGCAAGTCGCTTAGCGTGTCGGGGTCTGGGAGGAAACACCATATATTTT
>TRBV2|NA|few|TRBJ1-1
CASSEGGTTEAFF
TGTGCCAGCAGTGAGGGGGGTACCACTGAAGCTTTCTTT
>TRBV10-3|TRBD1|NA|TRBJ1-4
CAVKTGDNEKLFF
TGTGCCGTCAAGACAGGGGATAATGAAAAACTGTTTTTT
>TRBV28|TRBD2|NA|TRBJ2-2
CASSLAGVMTGELFF
TGTGCCAGCAGTTTAGCGGGAGTCATGACCGGGGAGCTGTTTTTT
>TRBV21-1|NA|NA|TRBJ2-5
CASSATNRGHEVETQYF
TGTGCCAGCAGCGCGACCAACAGGGGGCATGAGGTGGAGACCCAGTACTTC
>TRBV7-6|NA|NA|TRBJ1-6
CASSLFPHGAGNSPLHF
TGTGCCAGCAGCTTATTCCCCCATGGTGCGGGGAATTCACCCCTCCACTTT
>TRBV30|TRBD2|NA|TRBJ2-2
CAWRPGLARGLNTGELFF
TGTGCCTGGAGACCGGGACTAGCTAGAGGACTTAACACCGGGGAGCTGTTTTTT
>TRBV6-9|TRBD2|NA|TRBJ2-7
CASSYYREGAYEQYF
TGTGCCAGCAGTTATTACCGGGAGGGTGCCTACGAGCAGTACTTC
>TRBV10-1|NA|NA|TRBJ1-5
CASSGTTQPQHF
TGCGCCAGCAGTGGGACAACTCAGCCCCAGCATTTT
>TRBV7-2|NA|once|TRBJ1-1
CASSSRQQGNEAFF
TGTGCCAGCAGCTCTAGACAACAGGGAAATGAAGCTTTCTTT
>TRBV5-1|NA|NA|TRBJ1-1
CASNPNGWGGGTEAFF
TGCGCCAGCAACCCGAACGGTTGGGGGGGAGGAACTGAAGCTTTCTTT
>TRBV4-1|TRBD2|once|TRBJ2-3
CASSPGLANTQYF
TGCGCCAGCAGTCCTGGACTAGCCAATACGCAGTATTTT
>TRBV6-5|NA|NA|TRBJ1-2
CASSYSFRTANYGYTF
TGTGCCAGCAGTTACTCCTTTAGGACAGCCAACTATGGCTACACCTTC
>TRBV2|TRBD2|NA|TRBJ2-1
CASSLSGEQFF
TGTGCCAGCAGTCTTAGCGGGGAGCAGTTCTTC
>TRBV6-5|NA|NA|TRBJ2-3
CARLGYGSGTDTQYF
TGTGCCAGACTGGGTTATGGTAGCGGAACAGATACGCAGTATTTT
>TRBV5-1|NA|once|TRBJ1-1
CASFKTVGNTEAFF
TGCGCCAGCTTCAAGACAGTTGGGAACACTGAAGCTTTCTTT
>TRBV27|NA|NA|TRBJ1-1
CASSLFQGWEAFF
TGTGCCAGCAGTCTTTTCCAGGGGTGGGAAGCTTTCTTT
>TRBV11-2|TRBD1|NA|TRBJ1-5
CASSRDRYNQPQHF
TGTGCCAGCAGCCGGGACAGATACAATCAGCCCCAGCATTTT
>TRBV6-6|TRBD1|NA|TRBJ1-2
CASSRDHTGQGANYGYTF
TGTGCCAGCAGTCGAGACCATACTGGACAGGGAGCTAACTATGGCTACACCTTC
>TRBV11-1|TRBD1|NA|TRBJ2-7
CASSTGGPVGEQYF
TGTGCCAGCAGCACAGGGGGACCAGTGGGCGAGCAGTACTTC
>TRBV29-1|TRBD1|NA|TRBJ1-2
CSVHPQDRVSSGYTF
TGCAGCGTCCACCCTCAGGACAGGGTGAGCTCTGGCTACACCTTC
>TRBV28|TRBD2|NA|TRBJ2-7
CASSDTSGNYEQYF
TGTGCCAGCAGTGATACTAGCGGGAATTACGAGCAGTACTTC
>TRBV6-6|TRBD1|NA|TRBJ1-1
CASIKDRGNTEAFF
TGTGCCAGCATCAAAGACAGGGGGAACACTGAAGCTTTCTTT
>TRBV28|NA|few|TRBJ1-2
CASGMGRSYGYTF
TGTGCCAGTGGGATGGGGCGGTCGTATGGCTACACCTTC
>TRBV19|TRBD1|NA|TRBJ2-1
CASSIIWGTGGDEQFF
TGTGCCAGTAGTATTATTTGGGGGACAGGGGGCGATGAGCAGTTCTTC
>TRBV19|NA|few|TRBJ1-4
CASSIVGVDEKLFF
TGTGCCAGTAGTATAGTCGGGGTGGATGAAAAACTGTTTTTT
>TRBV5-5|TRBD1|NA|TRBJ1-3
CASSSVPGQEAGNTIYF
TGTGCCAGCAGCTCCGTTCCCGGACAGGAGGCTGGAAACACCATATATTTT
>TRBV24-1|TRBD2|NA|TRBJ2-1
CATSAQTSRHEQFF
TGTGCCACCAGCGCCCAGACTAGCAGGCATGAGCAGTTCTTC
>TRBV12-3/TRBV12-4|NA|once|TRBJ2-1
CASSLWAEQFF
TGTGCCAGCAGTTTATGGGCTGAGCAGTTCTTC
>TRBV5-1|NA|NA|TRBJ2-5
CASSLAPMETQYF
TGCGCCAGCAGCTTGGCCCCCATGGAGACCCAGTACTTC
>TRBV4-1|NA|NA|TRBJ2-7
CRREFSYEQYF
TGCAGGAGGGAATTCTCCTACGAGCAGTACTTC
>TRBV28|NA|NA|TRBJ1-5
CASCPRRGDQPQHF
TGTGCCAGCTGCCCTAGGCGGGGGGATCAGCCCCAGCATTTT
>TRBV6-4|TRBD2|NA|TRBJ2-1
CASRVAGGSNEQFF
TGTGCCAGCAGAGTAGCGGGAGGTAGCAATGAGCAGTTCTTC
>TRBV7-6|TRBD1|NA|TRBJ2-1
CASTSLGGTGGHEQFF
TGTGCCAGCACCTCCCTGGGCGGGACAGGGGGCCATGAGCAGTTCTTC
>TRBV19|NA|NA|TRBJ1-4
CASSIGVNEKLFF
TGTGCCAGTAGTATCGGGGTAAATGAAAAACTGTTTTTT
>TRBV28|TRBD1|NA|TRBJ1-4
CASSLWGQGAGEKLFF
TGTGCCAGCAGTTTATGGGGACAGGGGGCAGGTGAAAAACTGTTTTTT
>TRBV7-7|TRBD2|NA|TRBJ2-2
CASSGAGGSPGELFF
TGTGCCAGCAGCGGCGCGGGAGGGTCTCCCGGGGAGCTGTTTTTT
>TRBV7-2|NA|once|TRBJ2-3
CASSARGADTQYF
TGTGCCAGCAGCGCACGGGGAGCAGATACGCAGTATTTT
>TRBV10-3|TRBD2|NA|TRBJ2-3
CAIREPRLAGVSDTQYF
TGTGCCATCAGGGAACCCAGACTAGCGGGAGTTTCAGATACGCAGTATTTT
>TRBV7-6|NA|NA|TRBJ2-5
CASSPVWGGQGTQETQYF
TGTGCCAGCAGCCCCGTTTGGGGTGGGCAGGGGACCCAAGAGACCCAGTACTTC
>TRBV2|TRBD2|once|TRBJ2-2
CASSAGLAGGTGELFF
TGTGCCAGCAGTGCGGGACTAGCGGGAGGCACCGGGGAGCTGTTTTTT
>TRBV5-1|NA|once|TRBJ1-1
CASSLAGSPATEAFF
TGCGCCAGCAGCTTGGCCGGGTCCCCGGCCACTGAAGCTTTCTTT
>TRBV19|TRBD1|NA|TRBJ1-2
CASRLADREPYGYTF
TGTGCCAGTCGCCTGGCGGACAGGGAGCCCTATGGCTACACCTTC
>TRBV6-5|NA|NA|TRBJ1-5
CASRRTGWIEGPQHF
TGTGCCAGCAGGAGGACGGGATGGATTGAAGGGCCCCAGCATTTT
>TRBV6-5|NA|few|TRBJ1-1
CASSSNRHENTEAFF
TGTGCCAGCTCTTCTAACAGGCACGAGAACACTGAAGCTTTCTTT
>TRBV9|TRBD2|NA|TRBJ2-1
CASSVKMSGSPNEQFF
TGTGCCAGCAGCGTAAAGATGAGCGGGAGCCCCAATGAGCAGTTCTTC